This TCR beta chain was identified during a study of cytomegalovirus exposure and HLA in healthy donors (TCRdb year 2017). General notes on the study: An earlier analysis of 550 to 700 of the donors reported approximately 290 Gb of sequence data and some 100 million unique TCR beta sequences from 190 million or so T cells. In a later genetic analysis, genome-wide SNP genotypes for about 65% of the 666 donors were used, and that subset was treated as a discovery cohort. Typing coverage differed by locus: A, B, C, DRB1 and DQB1 were typed in about 629-640 donors, DQA1 in about 500, DPA1 in over 600, and DPB1 in 450 to 480. Roughly 5 DR-DQ haplotypes were treated as single units for association and clustering because of strong linkage in the cohort. Donor age, sex, ethnicity and CMV serostatus were collected together with the repertoire data. A later analysis re-examined previously published TCR beta repertoires from several hundred donors and added high-resolution HLA genotyping to investigate patterns of TCR occurrence. The study combined high-throughput TCR immunosequencing, statistical association of individual TCRs with disease status, and machine learning to predict cytomegalovirus infection status. Among several hundred genotyped donors of the cohort, an average of around 220,000 unique TCR beta nucleotide sequences was sequenced per donor, of which about 18% were non-productive. To decide whether each TCR beta V gene segment behaved as functional or pseudogenic, an earlier analysis of 587 of the donors relied on high-throughput TCR beta sequencing. Class I and class II HLA loci were covered by the typing at four-digit resolution. The genetic ancestry cluster associated with self-reported Caucasian donors included over 80% of the 398 genotyped donors. Around 320 gigabases of sequencing data and approximately 80 million unique TCR sequences were included in an early release covering roughly 600 HLA-typed donors. All discovery cohort repertoires had been generated using a single sequencing platform. Rather than using new phenotypic data, the later analysis identified candidate immune exposures from TCR beta sequences and from how often those sequences occurred across donors. In addition to the first cohort of 500 to 850 subjects, a separate validation cohort of 120 different subjects was used. The study used immunosequencing to profile the T cell repertoires of several hundred subjects and linked those repertoires to cytomegalovirus serostatus. The study was designed to test whether signatures of past pathogen exposure could be identified by cataloging public T cell receptors. The study at large found these results: According to a later analysis, most CMV-associated TCR beta chains appeared to be HLA-restricted, and the HLA associations seemed to be driven largely by CMV exposure. The classifier was reported to diagnose cytomegalovirus status with high specificity and sensitivity in both the original cohort and the validation cohort. A further reported finding was that TCR beta sequences accurately predicted the HLA-A and HLA-B alleles for most subjects in the first cohort. The authors suggested that the approach could potentially be extended to other disease states and immunological phenotypes. When HLA alleles, especially DR and DQ, strongly co-occurred, attributing TCR associations to individual alleles was difficult. Some IMGT-functional V segments, including TRBV6-2 and TRBV6-3, could not be told apart with the 87-base-pair reads, so those segments were excluded. The sequencing pipeline was judged likely to have produced a cluster of highly shared sequence variants as a technical artifact. A few of the identified cytomegalovirus-associated TCR beta chains were confirmed in vitro to be specific for cytomegalovirus antigens. In a later genetic analysis, a missense DCLRE1C variant was associated with V-gene and J-gene trimming of TCR beta chains, and the association was replicated in an independent cohort. At a false discovery rate of 0.05, a later analysis linked approximately 18,000 TCR beta sequences to specific HLA alleles. For the cohort, immune exposure information was limited to CMV serostatus. Because counts were too low, seventeen rarely observed V segments, including chromosome 9 orphons, were excluded from the earlier analysis of 587 of the donors. This cohort had only TCR beta chains sequenced, and the lack of alpha or paired-chain data limited which features could be detected. In a later analysis, HLA-associated TCR beta chains showed more clonal expansion and lower generation probabilities than non-associated chains that were equally common. A total of 150 to 200 TCR beta chains were listed by the study as associated with cytomegalovirus. According to a later genetic analysis, donors in an Asian-associated ancestry cluster had fewer N-insertions in productive TCRs than the approximately 670-donor mean. HLA typing was unavailable for some donors at each locus, so association tests used only the typed subset. Broadly in line with IMGT annotations, most TCR beta V segments showed up in productive rearrangements about 90% or about 30% of the time in an earlier analysis of a few hundred of the donors. A later analysis found that TCR association rates varied across HLA loci, with DRB1 alleles showing the most associated TCRs and HLA-C alleles the fewest. Roughly uniform sequencing depth across donors was assumed in presence/absence analyses, although this assumption may not hold. Several of the top co-occurrence clusters appeared to be linked to parvovirus B19, influenza, CMV and Epstein-Barr virus, according to a later analysis. Linkage disequilibrium might explain the correlated functional status among segregating V segments, but an unknown experimental factor could not be excluded. Across donors, most TCR sequences were observed very rarely, whereas some public TCRs were present in many individuals.

The library was made by the immunoSEQ multiplex PCR assay. For the multiplex PCR, a mixture combining 60 forward primers for TCR Vbeta segments and 13 reverse primers for TCR Jbeta segments was used. The CDR3 region of rearranged TCR beta genes was amplified from genomic DNA by a multiplex PCR assay. The Illumina HiSeq System was used to sequence the amplified TCR beta libraries as 87-base-pair reads. Regarding the original processing steps: Across the 640 or so repertoires, a later analysis counted around 80 million unique TCR beta chains, around 11 million of which were shared by at least two donors. Raw reads were error-corrected and collapsed into unique sequences with a nearest-neighbor algorithm that merged closely related sequences to remove PCR and sequencing errors. Alignment of CDR3 sequences to IMGT reference sequences was used to assign V, D and J gene segments. For a sequence to be retained, a match of at least six nucleotides was required to both a V gene segment and a J gene segment. Rearrangements were classified as productive when the CDR3 lacked stop codons and remained in frame with V and J, and all other rearrangements were classified as non-productive. CDR3 was defined according to IMGT convention as the region running from the second conserved V-encoded cysteine to the conserved J-encoded phenylalanine. The earlier analysis of about 560 of the donors excluded any sequence lacking an unambiguous match to a single V gene segment. In an earlier analysis of roughly 500 of the donors, V segments were called functional above 56.7% productive rearrangements and were called segregating when the between-donor standard deviation exceeded 5%. A statistical classification framework was built to diagnose cytomegalovirus status from the catalog of TCR beta chain sequences. In a later analysis, V and J genes were assigned by comparing TCR nucleotide sequences against IMGT/GENE-DB human TR gene sequences. In a later analysis, CDR3 sequences and most-parsimonious VDJ recombination scenarios were assigned using the TCRdist pipeline. A later analysis defined each TCR beta chain by its CDR3 amino acid sequence plus V-gene family, and excluded reads lacking a unique V-gene family. To address suspected cross-contamination and a sequencing artifact, a later analysis removed 550 to 750 highly shared, low-generation-probability nucleotide sequences. In a later analysis, a clonal expansion index for each public chain was calculated from normalized within-repertoire ranks of inferred template counts. Generation probabilities in a later analysis came from a VDJ recombination model fitted to out-of-frame rearrangements, and those results were checked against IGoR. In a later analysis, TCR-TCR, TCR-HLA and TCR-CMV co-occurrence was scored with hypergeometric tests, and a repertoire-size bias correction was applied to TCR pairs. To estimate false discovery rates, a later analysis permuted the HLA or CMV assignments 20 times. In a later analysis, co-occurring TCRs were grouped using DBSCAN, and TCRdist sequence similarity was added for clustering within HLA-allele-positive subsets. Co-occurrence clustering excluded repertoires with fewer than 30,000 or more than 120,000 public chains, plus five with anomalous nucleotide sharing. Not all clones reach the TCRdb copy of this immuneACCESS table, which keeps in-frame sequences only. Checked studies attribute under half of the gap to unresolved V genes and leave the rest unexplained. The V and J calls and clone size were taken over from that table, and D and trimming were inferred from the DNA. For this sample there are around 210,000 clones; approximately 84% appear just once. Of the sample, 0.24% is held by the ten largest clones.

The cohort was made up of under 800 healthy bone marrow donors. At the time of sampling, every cohort member was nominally healthy, though immune exposures that went unrecorded were likely present. The donor was CMV seronegative and was included in the group of 352 seronegative cohort members. Every donor gave a peripheral blood sample, and the peripheral blood mononuclear cells from that sample were used for TCR beta sequencing. The Qiagen DNeasy Blood Extraction Kit was used to extract genomic DNA from the blood cell samples. From the germline V gene, CDR1 is MNHEY and CDR2 is SVGAGI. Including cysteine and phenylalanine, the CDR3 has 15 amino acids. The sequence is cut down to CDR3 DNA, 45 bases in frame from base 1. Trimming at the junction amounts to 2 bases on V and 3 bases on J, and the germline ends lie 8 bases apart. This clone was recorded once. Its antigen remains undetermined. It has no much larger one-base neighbor in the sample; base qualities were not kept.

The V gene is TRBV6-5 and the J gene is TRBJ1-6, with the identity of the D gene unclear. The receptor was derived from a girl aged 2-15 years in good health and CMV-seronegative. Sequencing used PBMCs. In nucleotide form, the sequence is TGTGCCAGCAGTTACAACGAGATCTATAATTCACCCCTCCACTTT. This is translated as CASSYNEIYNSPLHF.